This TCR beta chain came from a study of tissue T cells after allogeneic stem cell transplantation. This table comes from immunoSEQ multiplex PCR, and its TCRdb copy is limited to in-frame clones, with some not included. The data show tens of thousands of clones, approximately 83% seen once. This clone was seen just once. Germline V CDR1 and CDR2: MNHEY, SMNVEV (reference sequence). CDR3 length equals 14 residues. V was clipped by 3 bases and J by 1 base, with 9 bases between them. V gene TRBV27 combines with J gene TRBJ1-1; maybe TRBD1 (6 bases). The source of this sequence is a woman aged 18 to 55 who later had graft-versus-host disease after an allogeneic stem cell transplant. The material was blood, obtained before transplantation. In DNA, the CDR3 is TGTGCCAGCAGTTTTGGGACACGGAACACTGAAGCTTTCTTT. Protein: CASSFGTRNTEAFF.